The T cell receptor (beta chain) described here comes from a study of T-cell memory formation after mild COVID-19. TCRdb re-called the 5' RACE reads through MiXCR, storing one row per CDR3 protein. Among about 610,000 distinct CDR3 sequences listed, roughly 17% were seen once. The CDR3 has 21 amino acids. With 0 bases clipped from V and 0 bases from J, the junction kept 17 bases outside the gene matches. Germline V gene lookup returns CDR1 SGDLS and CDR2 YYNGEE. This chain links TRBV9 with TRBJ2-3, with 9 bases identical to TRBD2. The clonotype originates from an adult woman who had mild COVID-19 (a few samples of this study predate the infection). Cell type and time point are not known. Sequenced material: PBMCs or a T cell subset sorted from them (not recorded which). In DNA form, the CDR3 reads TGTGCCAGCAGCGTAGGAGCGGGAGGACCGATTCTCATTACTAGCACAGATACGCAGTATTTT. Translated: CASSVGAGGPILITSTDTQYF.